This T cell receptor (beta chain) was recovered during a study of OX40 agonist ivuxolimab in advanced cancers. General study findings and limits: Compared with CD4+, CD8+ T cells on average had more expanded clones.

The length of the CDR3 is 14 residues. Trimming removed 0 bases at V and 0 bases at J, with 6 bases between. Germline V gene sequence: CDR1 GTSNPN, CDR2 SVGIG (reference sequence). Regarding this clone: What it binds is not known.

Data came from immunoSEQ multiplex PCR; TCRdb stores just in-frame clones and leaves some out. The data contain about 67,000 clones, around 84% of them singletons. The sample here was CD4+ or CD8+ T cells sorted from blood, taken in a trial of the OX40 agonist ivuxolimab. The TCR was taken from an adult with an advanced solid tumor such as melanoma, head and neck, liver or kidney cancer. The V gene is TRBV30, the J gene TRBJ1-3; D is unclear. The CDR3 nucleotides are TGTGCCTGGAGTGTACCCAGCTCTGGAAACACCATATATTTT. As protein: CAWSVPSSGNTIYF.